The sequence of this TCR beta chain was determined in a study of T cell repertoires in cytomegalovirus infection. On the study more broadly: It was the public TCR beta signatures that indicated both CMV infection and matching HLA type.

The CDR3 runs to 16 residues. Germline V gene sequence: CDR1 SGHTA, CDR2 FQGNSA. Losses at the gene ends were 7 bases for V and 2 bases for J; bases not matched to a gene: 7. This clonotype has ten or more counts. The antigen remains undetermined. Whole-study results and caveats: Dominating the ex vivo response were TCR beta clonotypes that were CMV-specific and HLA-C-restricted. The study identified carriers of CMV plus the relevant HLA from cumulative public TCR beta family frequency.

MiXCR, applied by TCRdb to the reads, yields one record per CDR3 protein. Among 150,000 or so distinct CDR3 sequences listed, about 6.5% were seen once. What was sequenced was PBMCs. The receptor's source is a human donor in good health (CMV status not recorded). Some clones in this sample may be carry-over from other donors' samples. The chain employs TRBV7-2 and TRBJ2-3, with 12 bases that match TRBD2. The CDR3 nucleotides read TGTGCCAGCACCCTGACTAGCGGGGGCTTCACAGATACGCAGTATTTT. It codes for CASTLTSGGFTDTQYF.